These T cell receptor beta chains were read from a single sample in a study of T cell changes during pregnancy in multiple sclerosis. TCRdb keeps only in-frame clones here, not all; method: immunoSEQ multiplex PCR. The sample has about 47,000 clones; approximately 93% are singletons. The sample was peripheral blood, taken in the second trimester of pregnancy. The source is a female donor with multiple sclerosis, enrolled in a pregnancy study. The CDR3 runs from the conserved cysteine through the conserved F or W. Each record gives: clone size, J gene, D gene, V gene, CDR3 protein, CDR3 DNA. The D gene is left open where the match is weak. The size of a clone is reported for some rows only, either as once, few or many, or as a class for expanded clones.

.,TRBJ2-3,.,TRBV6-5,CASSTPGGSTDTQYF,TGTGCCAGCAGCACCCCGGGCGGGAGCACAGATACGCAGTATTTT
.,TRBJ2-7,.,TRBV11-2,CASSLAKTATSSHEQYF,TGTGCCAGCAGCTTAGCTAAAACAGCAACCTCCTCCCACGAGCAGTACTTC
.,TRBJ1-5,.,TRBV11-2,CASSLYSGTSNQPQHF,TGTGCCAGCAGCTTATACTCCGGGACAAGCAATCAGCCCCAGCATTTT
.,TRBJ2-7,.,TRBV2,CASNTRISYEQYF,TGTGCCAGCAATACCAGGATATCCTACGAGCAGTACTTC
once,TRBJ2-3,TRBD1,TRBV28,CASSFLHRDRNTDTQYF,TGTGCCAGCAGTTTCCTCCACCGGGACAGGAACACAGATACGCAGTATTTT
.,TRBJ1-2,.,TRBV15,CATTTTGRGYGYTF,TGTGCCACTACCACGACAGGAAGGGGCTATGGCTACACCTTC
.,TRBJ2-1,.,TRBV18,CASSPRLDNEQFF,TGTGCCAGCTCACCCCGGTTAGACAATGAGCAGTTCTTC
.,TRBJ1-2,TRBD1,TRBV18,CASSPPVQGTYTF,TGTGCCAGCTCACCACCCGTACAGGGGACCTACACCTTC
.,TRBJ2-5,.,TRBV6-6,CASSSIRGGKETQYF,TGTGCCAGCAGTTCAATCAGAGGAGGGAAGGAGACCCAGTACTTC
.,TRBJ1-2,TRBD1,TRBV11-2,CASSLGTGFDYGYTF,TGTGCCAGCAGCTTAGGGACAGGTTTTGACTATGGCTACACCTTC
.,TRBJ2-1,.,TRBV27,CASSQGGGSYNEQFF,TGTGCCAGCAGTCAGGGAGGAGGCTCCTACAATGAGCAGTTCTTC
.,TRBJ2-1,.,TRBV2,CASSGLASSYNEQFF,TGTGCCAGCAGTGGGCTAGCGAGTTCCTACAATGAGCAGTTCTTC
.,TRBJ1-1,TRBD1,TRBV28,CASSQVPGQGLEAFF,TGTGCCAGCAGTCAGGTCCCGGGACAGGGGCTTGAAGCTTTCTTT
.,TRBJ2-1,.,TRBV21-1,CASSKYGCYNEQFF,.
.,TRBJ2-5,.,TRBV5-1,CASSFRASRSGETQYF,TGCGCCAGCAGCTTCCGGGCTAGCAGGTCGGGGGAGACCCAGTACTTC
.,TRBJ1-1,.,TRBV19,CASSPRPYLAEAFF,TGTGCCAGTAGTCCGCGCCCCTATTTAGCTGAAGCTTTCTTT
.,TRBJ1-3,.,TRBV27,CASSRRGGVGNTIYF,TGTGCCAGCAGTCGCCGGGGAGGGGTCGGAAACACCATATATTTT
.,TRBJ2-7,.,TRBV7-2,CASSLDFSYEQYF,TGTGCCAGCAGCTTGGACTTCTCCTACGAGCAGTACTTC
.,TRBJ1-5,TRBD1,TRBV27,CASSAFGVDRGSNQPQHF,TGTGCCAGCAGTGCATTTGGGGTGGACAGGGGCAGCAATCAGCCCCAGCATTTT
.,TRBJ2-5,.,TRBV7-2,CASSLTGLGETQYF,TGTGCCAGCAGCCTAACAGGGTTGGGGGAGACCCAGTACTTC
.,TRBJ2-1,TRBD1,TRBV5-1,CASSLDRGRLYNEQFF,TGCGCCAGCAGCTTGGACAGGGGAAGGCTCTACAATGAGCAGTTCTTC
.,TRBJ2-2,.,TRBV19,CASTTTGSNTGELFF,TGTGCCAGTACCACTACAGGGTCAAACACCGGGGAGCTGTTTTTT
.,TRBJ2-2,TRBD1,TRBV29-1,CSMGQGGTGELFF,TGCAGCATGGGACAGGGGGGCACCGGGGAGCTGTTTTTT
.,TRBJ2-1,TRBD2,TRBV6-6,CASSKLSGIEPNEQFF,TGTGCCAGCAGTAAACTTAGCGGGATAGAGCCGAATGAGCAGTTCTTC
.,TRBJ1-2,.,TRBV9,CASSSMGGEVRGYTF,TGTGCCAGCAGCTCCATGGGAGGGGAGGTACGTGGCTACACCTTC
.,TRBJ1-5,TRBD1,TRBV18,CASSPPGGRSNQPQHF,TGTGCCAGCTCACCACCAGGGGGCAGGAGCAATCAGCCCCAGCATTTT
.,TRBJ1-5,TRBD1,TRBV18,CASSPQGVGNQPQHF,TGTGCCAGCTCACCGCAGGGGGTAGGCAATCAGCCCCAGCATTTT
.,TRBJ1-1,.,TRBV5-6,CASSWGVGTEAFF,TGTGCCAGCAGCTGGGGGGTGGGCACTGAAGCTTTCTTT
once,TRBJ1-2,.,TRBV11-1,CASSLDRMGYGYTF,TGTGCCAGCAGCTTAGACAGGATGGGGTATGGCTACACCTTC
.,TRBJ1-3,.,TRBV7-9,CASSSTGNTIYF,TGTGCCAGCAGCTCTACAGGGAACACCATATATTTT
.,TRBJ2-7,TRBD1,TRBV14,CASSHRQGGLNEQYF,TGTGCCAGCAGCCACCGACAGGGGGGCCTTAACGAGCAGTACTTC
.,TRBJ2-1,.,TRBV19,CASSIRLDYNEQFF,TGTGCCAGTAGTATACGGCTAGATTACAATGAGCAGTTCTTC
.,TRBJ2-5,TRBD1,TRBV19,CASSIGGQGFPREETQYF,TGTGCCAGTAGTATAGGGGGACAGGGATTTCCCAGGGAAGAGACCCAGTACTTC
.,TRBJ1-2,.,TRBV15,CATSRDGSRVPKDYGYTF,TGTGCCACCAGCAGAGATGGCAGTCGGGTCCCGAAGGACTATGGCTACACCTTC
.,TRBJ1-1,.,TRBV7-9,CASSSPGGYAEAFF,TGTGCCAGCAGCTCCCCCGGGGGGTACGCTGAAGCTTTCTTT
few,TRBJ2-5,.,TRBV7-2,CASSLELGSGRETQYF,TGTGCCAGCAGCTTAGAATTAGGCAGCGGTCGGGAGACCCAGTACTTC
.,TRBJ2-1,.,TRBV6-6,CASSTGYEQFF,TGTGCCAGCAGCACAGGGTATGAGCAGTTCTTC
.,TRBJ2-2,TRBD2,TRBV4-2,CASSQAAGDVTGELFF,TGTGCCAGCAGCCAAGCGGCGGGAGACGTCACCGGGGAGCTGTTTTTT
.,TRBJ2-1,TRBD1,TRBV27,CASSFQSGTGNEQFF,TGTGCCAGCAGTTTTCAATCCGGGACAGGCAATGAGCAGTTCTTC
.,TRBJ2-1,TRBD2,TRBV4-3,CASSPGTSGGLGGEQFF,TGCGCCAGCAGCCCAGGGACTAGCGGGGGATTAGGGGGTGAGCAGTTCTTC
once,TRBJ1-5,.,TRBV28,CASSSPFEGSNQPQHF,TGTGCCAGCAGTTCCCCATTTGAGGGAAGCAATCAGCCCCAGCATTTT
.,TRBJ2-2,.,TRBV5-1,CASSYGKASNTGELFF,TGCGCCAGCAGCTACGGGAAGGCGTCGAACACCGGGGAGCTGTTTTTT
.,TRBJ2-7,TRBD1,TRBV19,CASSQDRRTYEQYF,TGTGCCAGTAGCCAGGACAGGCGAACCTACGAGCAGTACTTC
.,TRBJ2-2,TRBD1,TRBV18,CASSPDRDTGELFF,TGTGCCAGCTCACCAGACAGGGACACCGGGGAGCTGTTTTTT
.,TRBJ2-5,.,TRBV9,CASSVEGIETQYF,TGTGCCAGCAGCGTAGAGGGGATAGAGACCCAGTACTTC
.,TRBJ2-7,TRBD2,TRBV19,CASRETSGPLYEQYF,TGTGCCAGTAGGGAGACTAGCGGGCCCCTCTACGAGCAGTACTTC
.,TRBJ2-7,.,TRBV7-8,CASSSSGTHPTSYEQYF,TGTGCCAGCAGCTCTTCCGGGACTCATCCAACCTCCTACGAGCAGTACTTC
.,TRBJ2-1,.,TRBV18,CATSFTGYNEQFF,TGTGCCACCTCGTTCACAGGATACAATGAGCAGTTCTTC
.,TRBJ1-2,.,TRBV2,CASSKLGSGYTF,TGTGCCAGCAGTAAATTGGGCTCTGGCTACACCTTC